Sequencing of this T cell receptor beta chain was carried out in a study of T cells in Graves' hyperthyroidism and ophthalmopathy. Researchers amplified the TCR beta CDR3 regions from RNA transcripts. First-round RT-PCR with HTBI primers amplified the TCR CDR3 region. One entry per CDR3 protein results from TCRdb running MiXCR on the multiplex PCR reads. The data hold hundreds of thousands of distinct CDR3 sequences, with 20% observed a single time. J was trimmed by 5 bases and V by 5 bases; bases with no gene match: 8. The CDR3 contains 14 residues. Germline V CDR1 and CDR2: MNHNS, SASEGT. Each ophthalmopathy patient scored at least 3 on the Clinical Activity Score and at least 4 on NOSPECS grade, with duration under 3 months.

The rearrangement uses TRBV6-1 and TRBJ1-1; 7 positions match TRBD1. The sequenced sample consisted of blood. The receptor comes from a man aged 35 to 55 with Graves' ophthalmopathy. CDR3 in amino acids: CASSLNRGSTEAFF. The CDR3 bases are TGTGCCAGCAGTCTAAACAGGGGTTCGACTGAAGCTTTCTTT.